This passage covers 30 T cell receptor beta chains from one sample sequenced in a study of identical twins. MiXCR was run by TCRdb on the 5' RACE reads, yielding one entry per CDR3 protein. The sample yields just over 450,000 distinct CDR3 sequences, approximately 15% seen once. This sample also belongs to another study, concerning yellow fever vaccine responses in identical twins.

The specimen sequenced was CD4+ T cells sorted from blood. These receptors were collected from a woman in her late teens or twenties in good health.

This clonotype has a handful of counts. J is TRBJ2-1 and V is TRBV6-2 or TRBV6-3; the D gene is possibly TRBD1 (6 bases). The CDR3 length is 13 residues. Trimming left V 4 bases short and J 2 bases short, with 6 bases between. Germline V gives CDR1 MNHEY, CDR2 SVGEGT. The CDR3 is CASSWDTYNEQFF. The DNA for the CDR3 is TGTGCCAGCAGTTGGGACACCTACAATGAGCAGTTCTTC.

The gene calls are TRBV7-3 and TRBJ1-1; D remains ambiguous. In germline, CDR1 is SGHTA, CDR2 FQGTGA. Trimming pared 0 bases from V and 5 bases from J, leaving 7 bases between. CDR3 length: 13 amino acids. The CDR3 reads CASSLTLSTEAFF. CDR3 sequence (DNA): TGTGCCAGCAGCTTAACGCTTAGTACTGAAGCTTTCTTT.

This clonotype was found many times. The chain recombines TRBV15 with TRBJ2-2; D gene uncertain. The germline gives CDR1 LNHNV, CDR2 YYDKDF (reference sequence). CDR3 length: 14 amino acids. V lost 4 bases, J lost 3 bases, and 9 bases lay in between. CDR3 residues: CATSTRTDTGELFF. Written as DNA, the CDR3 is TGTGCCACCAGCACCCGAACAGACACCGGGGAGCTGTTTTTT.

In this sample, this clonotype turned up a few times. The chain is built from TRBV5-1 and TRBJ2-1; 10 positions match TRBD2. The CDR3 consists of 15 residues. Trimming cost V 4 bases and J 5 bases; bases outside gene matches: 6. Germline CDR1 and CDR2: SGHRS and YFSETQ. The CDR3 nucleotides read TGCGCCAGCAGCATCGGGACTAGCGAGAACAATGAGCAGTTCTTC. Protein sequence: CASSIGTSENNEQFF.

This chain uses TRBV10-3 with TRBJ2-3, with 15 nucleotides matching TRBD2. This CDR3 is 21 amino acids long. With 6 bases clipped from V and 1 base from J, the junction kept 17 bases outside the gene matches. The germline gives CDR1 ENHRY, CDR2 SYGVKD. The CDR3 here is CAIRPSNTGTSGRSRTDTQYF. The CDR3 DNA sequence: TGTGCCATCAGACCATCTAACACCGGGACTAGCGGGAGGTCGCGCACAGATACGCAGTATTTT.

This clonotype has more than one count but fewer than ten. The chain links TRBV12-3 or TRBV12-4 to TRBJ2-7, with D hard to call. The CDR3 sequence is 11 residues long. V was shortened by 6 bases and J by 3 bases, with 6 bases between the two germline ends. In DNA form, the CDR3 reads TGTGCCAGCAGACTATACTACGAGCAGTACTTC. Translated: CASRLYYEQYF.

This clonotype was recorded many times. The chain couples TRBV10-3 to TRBJ2-1; TRBD1 or TRBD2 may be the D gene (5 bases each). With 6 bases removed from V and 6 bases from J, the gap between germline ends came to 18 bases. The CDR3 is 15 amino acids. From germline, CDR1 is ENHRY and CDR2 SYGVKD. The CDR3 sequence: CAIRDPREGANEQFF. The DNA of the CDR3 is TGTGCCATCAGGGACCCGAGGGAAGGGGCCAATGAGCAGTTCTTC.

CDR3 sequence reads: CASSPGQGVHEQYF. The CDR3 DNA follows: TGTGCCAGCAGCCCGGGACAGGGGGTCCACGAGCAGTACTTC. The genes are TRBV6-1 and TRBJ2-7; 11 nucleotides line up with TRBD1. V lost 6 bases and J lost 5; bases outside the gene matches: 6. Germline lookup yields CDR1 MNHNS and CDR2 SASEGT. The CDR3 runs to 14 residues.

This clonotype was seen repeatedly, ten times or more. The chain carries TRBV2 and TRBJ1-1; 7 bases map to TRBD1. Germline CDR1 reads SNHLY; CDR2 reads FYNNEI. V was clipped by 7 bases and J by 7 bases; unmatched bases: 15. CDR3 size: 15 residues. For the CDR3, the DNA is TGTGCCAGCACCCAGGGGCTGGACAGGCCCCTTGAAGCTTTCTTT. Its translation is CASTQGLDRPLEAFF.

This clonotype came up a few times. This chain connects TRBV25-1 to TRBJ2-5; 11 bases map to TRBD1. This CDR3 comprises 14 residues. Germline CDR1 MGHDK, CDR2 SYGVNS. With 1 base clipped from V and 9 bases from J, the junction kept 4 bases outside the gene matches. The CDR3 DNA is TGTGCCAGCAGTGAATCCGGGACAGGGGGATCCCAGTACTTC. Encoded protein: CASSESGTGGSQYF.

This clonotype was observed a few times. V is TRBV6-5 and J is TRBJ1-3; possibly TRBD1 for D (5 bases). Germline V gene data show CDR1 as MNHEY and CDR2 as SVGAGI. CDR3 length equals 15 residues. Deletions cut 1 base from V and 0 bases from J, with 7 bases between. CDR3 nucleotides: TGTGCCAGCAGTTACTTGCAGGGCTCTGGAAACACCATATATTTT. Amino acid sequence: CASSYLQGSGNTIYF.

The V and J genes are TRBV7-2 and TRBJ2-7, with D possibly being TRBD1 (6 bases). The ends were cut back, 1 base at V and 2 bases at J, with 12 bases in the middle. From germline, CDR1 is SGHTA and CDR2 FQGNSA. This CDR3 has 15 residues. CDR3 sequence reads: CASSLDDRQTYEQYF. Here the CDR3 DNA reads TGTGCCAGCAGCTTAGATGACAGGCAAACCTACGAGCAGTACTTC.

The chain combines TRBV28 with TRBJ2-5, with D hard to call. The CDR3 runs to 14 residues. CDR1 MDHEN and CDR2 SYDVKM come from the germline V gene. Trimming shortened V by 6 bases and J by 7 bases, and 18 bases separated the two germline ends. The CDR3 coding sequence is TGTGCCAGCAGGCCCCAGGCAGCGCTTTCGACCCAGTACTTC. Its translation: CASRPQAALSTQYF. Full variable domain (missing parts from reference TRBV28 and TRBJ2-5): DVKVTQSSRYLVKRTGEKVFLECVQDMDHENMFWYRQDPGLGLRLIYFSYDVKMKEKGDIPEGYSVSREKKERFSLILESASTNQTSMYLCASRPQAALSTQYFGPGTRLLVL.

The table lists this clonotype with many counts. This chain joins TRBV20-1 and TRBJ1-5; no reliable D call. The germline V and J ends were trimmed by 6 bases and 6 bases, with 12 bases remaining between them. Germline CDR1 reads DFQATT; CDR2 reads SNEGSKA (reference sequence). This CDR3 is 12 amino acids long. Here the CDR3 reads CSAWRVGQPQHF. CDR3 DNA: TGCAGTGCCTGGCGGGTAGGTCAGCCCCAGCATTTT.

The table lists this clonotype with a few counts. The rearrangement uses TRBV18 and TRBJ2-2; 9 positions agree with TRBD1. With V trimmed by 6 bases and J by 3 bases, 5 bases remained unmatched. The germline V gene has CDR1 KGHSH and CDR2 LQKENI. This CDR3 region has 15 residues. CDR3 nucleotide sequence: TGTGCCAGCTCCCAGGGACAGGGCGACACCGGGGAGCTGTTTTTT. This gives the protein CASSQGQGDTGELFF.

The rearrangement uses TRBV6-6 and TRBJ2-3; D is perhaps TRBD1 or TRBD2 (5 bases each). In germline, CDR1 is MNHNY, CDR2 SVGAGI (reference sequence). This CDR3 spans 11 amino acids. V lost 6 bases to trimming and J lost 4 bases, with 5 bases between them. The CDR3 here is CASRGPDTQYF. CDR3 in DNA: TGTGCCAGCAGGGGACCAGATACGCAGTATTTT.

There are many counts of this clonotype. V usage is TRBV7-9 and J usage is TRBJ2-2; 8 bases line up with TRBD1. Unmatched junction bases numbered 4, after V lost 4 bases and J lost 6 bases. This CDR3 comprises 14 residues. Germline V gene lookup returns CDR1 SEHNR and CDR2 FQNEAQ (reference sequence). The CDR3 loop is CASSSDREAGELFF. For the CDR3, the DNA is TGTGCCAGCAGCTCGGACAGGGAGGCCGGGGAGCTGTTTTTT.

This clonotype was seen at least ten times. V is TRBV3-1 and J is TRBJ2-7; D might be TRBD1 (6 bases). The ends were cut back, 3 bases at V and 7 bases at J, with 7 bases in the middle. Germline V gene data show CDR1 as LGHDT and CDR2 as YNNKEL (reference sequence). The CDR3 covers 11 residues. CDR3 DNA sequence: TGTGCCAGCAGCCAGACAGGAGAGCAGTACTTC. Amino acid sequence: CASSQTGEQYF.

This clonotype showed up just a few times. The chain links TRBV5-6 to TRBJ2-1, with 10 bases fitting TRBD2. The CDR3 consists of 16 residues. Germline-derived CDR1 and CDR2 are SGHDT and YYEEEE. With V trimmed by 3 bases and J by 6 bases, 9 bases remained unmatched. The CDR3 loop is CASSSEPSGSGNEQFF. CDR3 DNA sequence: TGTGCCAGCAGCTCCGAACCTAGCGGGAGTGGCAATGAGCAGTTCTTC.

This chain joins TRBV20-1 and TRBJ1-2; 10 bases fit TRBD1. V trimming: 3 bases; J trimming: 4 bases; junction bases outside the gene matches: 2. Germline CDR1 reads DFQATT; CDR2 reads SNEGSKA (reference sequence). The CDR3 is 13 residues long. The CDR3 bases are TGCAGTGCTAGCGGGGACAGGGGCTATGGCTACACCTTC. It specifies CSASGDRGYGYTF.

The J gene is TRBJ1-6, the V gene TRBV19, with 7 positions matching TRBD1. The V segment lost 10 bases and the J segment 5 bases; nucleotides outside the gene matches: 11. Germline V gene data show CDR1 as LNHDA and CDR2 as SQIVND (reference sequence). There are 15 residues in the CDR3. The CDR3: CANSTRDSNNSPLHF. DNA of the CDR3: TGTGCCAACTCTACCCGGGACAGCAATAATTCACCCCTCCACTTT.

Only a few counts were recorded for this clonotype. V is TRBV12-3 or TRBV12-4 and J is TRBJ2-3; D remains ambiguous. With 4 bases removed from V and 6 bases from J, the gap between germline ends came to 8 bases. The CDR3 is 12 residues long. As DNA, the CDR3 is TGTGCCAGCAGTTCCATTAGGGATACGCAGTATTTT. This codes for CASSSIRDTQYF.

The chain combines TRBV27 with TRBJ2-7, with 7 bases identical to TRBD2. CDR3 length: 16 residues. V lost 3 bases, J lost 5 bases, and 13 bases stayed unmatched. Germline V gene sequence: CDR1 MNHEY, CDR2 SMNVEV (reference sequence). CDR3 loop: CASSFGRDPIRDEQYF. The CDR3 DNA reads as TGTGCCAGCAGTTTTGGGAGGGACCCCATAAGGGACGAGCAGTACTTC.

The chain joins TRBV11-3 to TRBJ2-5, with 7 bases fitting TRBD1. Germline V gene sequence: CDR1 SGHNT, CDR2 YENEEA. V lost 1 base, J lost 0 bases, and 2 bases stayed unmatched. CDR3 length equals 15 residues. The CDR3 bases are TGTGCCAGCAGCTTAGGACAGGGTGACCAAGAGACCCAGTACTTC. It yields the protein CASSLGQGDQETQYF.

The V call is TRBV6-4, the J call TRBJ2-2, with a tentative D call TRBD1 (6 bases). CDR1 is MRHNA, CDR2 SNTAGT, per germline. This CDR3 has 15 residues. V gave up 7 bases and J gave up 2 bases, with 14 bases separating them. CDR3 bases: TGTGCCAGCACCCCCGACAGGTTAAACACCGGGGAGCTGTTTTTT. It yields the protein CASTPDRLNTGELFF.

This clonotype was detected ten times or more. V and J are TRBV12-3 or TRBV12-4 and TRBJ2-1; D is undetermined. The V end lost 5 bases, the J end lost 4 bases, and 9 bases lay between the germline ends. The CDR3 totals 13 residues. CDR3 amino acids: CASSPLRYNEQFF. The CDR3 coding sequence is TGTGCCAGCAGTCCCCTGCGGTACAATGAGCAGTTCTTC.

This clonotype was counted between two and nine times. The rearrangement links TRBV25-1 to TRBJ2-3; 8 bases align to TRBD2. The CDR3 is 18 amino acids. The germline gives CDR1 MGHDK, CDR2 SYGVNS. With 5 bases clipped from V and 3 bases from J, the junction kept 16 bases outside the gene matches. CDR3 residues: CASSIRSGTPAGTDTQYF. The CDR3 coding sequence is TGTGCCAGCAGTATACGTAGCGGGACCCCCGCGGGGACAGATACGCAGTATTTT.

This chain connects TRBV24-1 to TRBJ2-7; D is possibly TRBD1 (6 bases). Trimming took off 7 bases at V and 5 bases at J, with 14 bases between the two ends. Germline CDR1 and CDR2: KGHDR and SFDVKD. This CDR3 contains 13 residues. This chain's CDR3 is CATRDRQAHEQYF. In DNA form, the CDR3 reads TGTGCCACCAGAGATCGACAGGCCCACGAGCAGTACTTC.

This clonotype was counted between two and nine times. V gene TRBV5-1 combines with J gene TRBJ2-1; D remains ambiguous. Between the trimmed V and J ends, which lost 0 bases and 6 bases, there was a span of 10 bases. The CDR3 is 14 residues long. Germline CDR1 reads SGHRS; CDR2 reads YFSETQ. The CDR3 loop reads CASSLAIGINEQFF. CDR3 bases: TGCGCCAGCAGCTTGGCCATTGGGATCAATGAGCAGTTCTTC.

V and J are TRBV7-3 and TRBJ1-2; possibly TRBD1 for D (5 bases). The CDR3 length is 16 residues. The germline gives CDR1 SGHTA, CDR2 FQGTGA. V shed 0 bases and J shed 5 bases, with 16 bases lying between them. The CDR3 region has the DNA TGTGCCAGCAGCTTAACGTCTGGGGCCTTCGGGTATGGCTACACCTTC. Translation gives CASSLTSGAFGYGYTF.